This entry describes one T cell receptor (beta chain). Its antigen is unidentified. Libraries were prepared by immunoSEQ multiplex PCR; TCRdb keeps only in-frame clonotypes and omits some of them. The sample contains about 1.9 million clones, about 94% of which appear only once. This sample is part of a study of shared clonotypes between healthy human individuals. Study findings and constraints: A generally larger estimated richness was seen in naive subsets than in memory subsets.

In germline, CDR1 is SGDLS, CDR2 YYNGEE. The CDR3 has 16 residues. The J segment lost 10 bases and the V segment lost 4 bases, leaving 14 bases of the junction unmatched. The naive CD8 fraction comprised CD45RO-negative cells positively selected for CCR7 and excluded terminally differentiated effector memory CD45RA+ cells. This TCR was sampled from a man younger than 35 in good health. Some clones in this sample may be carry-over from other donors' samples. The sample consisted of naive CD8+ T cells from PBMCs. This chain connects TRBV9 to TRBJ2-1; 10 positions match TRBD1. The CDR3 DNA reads TGTGCCAGCAGCACCCCCGGGACAGGGGACCGGTCAGAGCAGTTCTTC. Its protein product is CASSTPGTGDRSEQFF.